This T cell receptor beta chain appears in the sequencing data of a study of response to subunit inactivated influenza vaccine. Points from the study as a whole: With each seasonal influenza vaccination, the authors suggested, few new T cells are recruited.

Per the germline V gene, CDR1 is MGHDK and CDR2 is SYGVNS. The CDR3 extends over 14 amino acids. The ends were cut back, 3 bases at V and 3 bases at J, with 11 bases in the middle. This clonotype was found a few times. Antigen specificity is unknown. From the RT-PCR reads, TCRdb called clonotypes with MiXCR, one entry per CDR3 protein. Of about 160,000 distinct CDR3 sequences in the sample, about a tenth were seen once. The specimen was non-naive T cells sorted from PBMCs, collected about 40 days after vaccination. The TCR comes from a man aged 50 or older who received an inactivated influenza vaccine. The chain employs TRBV25-1 and TRBJ1-2; D not certain. CDR3: CASSEVSGYYGYTF. The DNA for the CDR3 is TGTGCCAGCAGTGAGGTCTCCGGATACTATGGCTACACCTTC.